This TCR beta chain was observed in a study of T cells in Graves' hyperthyroidism and ophthalmopathy (dated by TCRdb to about 2019). As for the study more broadly: Peripheral blood samples were taken at the time of initial diagnosis, prior to any treatment. A discovery cohort of roughly 100 patients, 43 with Graves' ophthalmopathy and approximately 60 with stable Graves' hyperthyroidism, was used to find distinguishing TCR V-J signatures. An independent validation cohort of around 20 hyperthyroidism patients and about 16 patients who later progressed to ophthalmopathy tested prospective prediction of ophthalmopathy. The 100 discovery patients were randomly split 7:3 into training and test sets. Thyroid tissue and blood T-cell repertoires from several Graves' hyperthyroidism patients were also compared in the study. After blood sampling, hyperthyroidism patients were treated with methimazole at a starting dose of 30 mg daily, and ophthalmopathy patients were treated with high-dose intravenous methylprednisolone. The paper reports TCR Vbeta CDR3 sequencing of over 130 peripheral blood samples: 43 ophthalmopathy, approximately 74 hyperthyroidism and around 17 progressor patients. Results and caveats for the whole study, not just this receptor: Most expanded thyroid clonotypes (frequency above 0.001) were also detected in blood, suggesting blood repertoires may reflect thyroid immune responses. A model built on a 13 V-J signature distinguished ophthalmopathy from stable hyperthyroidism, reaching 85% to 90% sensitivity and around 81% specificity in cross-validation and 80%/75% in testing. Sample size was not statistically predetermined, and investigators were not blinded to group allocation. During validation, the model predicted progression to ophthalmopathy a median of roughly six months ahead of onset, with 60% to 71% sensitivity and about 72% specificity.

Inclusive of the bounding cysteine and phenylalanine, the CDR3 is 14 residues long. The DNA shown is the 42-base CDR3, in frame from base 1. V is pruned by 5 bases and J by 2 bases, leaving 5 bases of the junction without a gene match. The germline V gene encodes CDR1 WNHNN and CDR2 SYGVQD (reference sequence). As to this clonotype: This receptor's antigen is unknown. There are no base qualities to consult, and no much larger clone falls within one base.

A patient counted as having stable Graves' hyperthyroidism if no progression to ophthalmopathy occurred over 18 months of follow-up. Hyperthyroidism patients were newly diagnosed, had a disease duration of under 2 months, and were aged 18 to 65 years. Any patient with an uncontrolled infection, another autoimmune disease, pregnancy or lactation was excluded. Clinical symptoms, serum thyroxine and TRAb, thyroid ultrasound, and orbital computed tomography formed the basis for the diagnoses. Ficoll-Paque density gradient centrifugation was used to isolate PBMCs from under 11 ml of fresh peripheral blood. Total RNA was extracted using Trizol reagent, and RNA quality was assessed on an Agilent 2100 Bioanalyzer. The TCR beta CDR3 regions were amplified from RNA transcripts. A first-round RT-PCR of the TCR CDR3 used the HTBI primer set with the Qiagen OneStep RT-PCR kit. The libraries were constructed in a second round of multiplex PCR and then size-selected and purified. Paired-end sequencing of the libraries was performed with 100 bp reads on an Illumina HiSeq2000. The study's processing was this. SOAPnuke was used to process the raw data, removing reads that contained adapters or uncalled bases, had a mean Phred below 15, or lacked an exact match to the constant primer or identifier. COPE v1.2.5 was used to merge high-quality paired reads, and clonotypes were defined as unique nucleotide sequences. MiTCR v1.1 was used to align clonotypes to the IMGT TRBV, TRBD and TRBJ reference segments. The analysis was restricted to V-J combinations with a frequency above 0.0001, which together covered about 99% of the repertoires. The TCS score was defined as the ratio of F50 (clonal expansion) to E x V (chaos), calculated using BLOSUM62-based TCRdist between CDR3 peptides within each V-J. Welch's t-statistics and random forest reduced 450 to 600 V-J features to 13, which were used in a naive Bayes classifier (R e1071). TCRdb took the public reads, trimmed them with fastp at Q25, ran MiXCR for clone calling and kept in-frame beta chains. Each CDR3 protein gets just one entry, which takes the most common genes and DNA from the rows behind it. TCRdb's processing, not the authors' own work, is the source of the V and J calls. The table for this sample lists hundreds of thousands of distinct CDR3 sequences; around 15% of them were counted only once. Around 14% of the sample goes to the ten largest clones.

This TCR came from a woman in her thirties or forties with Graves' hyperthyroidism. The chain is assembled from TRBV10-1 and TRBJ2-7, with 8 bases in between that match TRBD2. The sequencing input was blood. Here is the DNA: TGCGCCAGCAGTCAAGCGGGAGCGGCCTACGAGCAGTACTTC. It specifies CASSQAGAAYEQYF.